This entry features one T cell receptor beta chain sequence. It lacks a known antigen. Nothing much larger sits one base from this clone, and base qualities are not available. The sample originates from a study of blood T cell repertoires in COVID-19 (dated by TCRdb to 2020 to 2022). Describing the broader study: Collaborator samples came from the United States, Italy and Spain and covered acute and convalescent phases of COVID-19. The material from the prospective study consisted of cDNA or gDNA derived from T cells, B-cell-depleted T cells, or PBMCs. The dataset comprised deeply sampled blood TCRbeta repertoires from subjects exposed to, actively infected with, or recovered from COVID-19. The repertoires were released in a freely available public database intended as a resource for research on the immune response to SARS-CoV-2. The samples were drawn from the first 160 participants of the ongoing ImmuneRACE study and from more than 1,000 subjects provided by 6 global collaborators. Nearly every sample came with metadata listing a de-identified subject ID, COVID-19 status, age in years and sex. Where HLA class I and class II types were available, the types were taken from metadata supplied by the sample provider, not from assay-based typing.

The collaborating institutions used their own protocols to collect whole blood in K2EDTA tubes. For TCRbeta analysis, collaborator samples were shipped as frozen whole blood, as isolated PBMCs, or as DNA extracted from either sample type. From the germline V gene, CDR1 is MGHRA and CDR2 is YSYEKL. Including the terminal cysteine and phenylalanine, the CDR3 comprises 14 residues. The CDR3 DNA has 42 bases and is translated from base 1. Trimming at the junction amounts to 6 bases on V and 4 bases on J, and the germline ends lie 13 bases apart. The immunoSEQ Assay, a bias-controlled multiplex PCR, was used to amplify TCRbeta CDR3 regions from genomic DNA. Per the source publication's procedure: Within the assay, amplification of reference gene primers was used to estimate how many nucleated cells each sample contained. To quantify the absolute abundance of each unique TCRbeta CDR3 rearrangement, sequence reads were collapsed and filtered. For each sample, productive Simpson clonality was calculated as the square root of Simpson's diversity index across productive rearrangements. TCRdb retrieved this table from immuneACCESS and kept in-frame rearrangements only. Not all clones are present; in checked studies, unresolved V genes account for under half, and no reason is known for the remainder. V and J calls and clone size are copied from that table; D and trimming were computed from the DNA. This sample holds approximately 250,000 clones; around 81% were observed only once. The ten largest make up more than 6% of the sample.

The study at large found these results: Clinical and demographic metadata were provided uncurated, with the amount varying by source and participant.

The sample taken for sequencing was peripheral blood. The source is an older woman with active or convalescent COVID-19. The rearrangement joined TRBV4-1 to TRBJ1-5, with the D segment identity uncertain. The sequenced DNA is TGCGCCAGCAGTTGGATCGGAGGGAATCAGCCCCAGCATTTT. This sequence encodes CASSWIGGNQPQHF.